What follows describes a single T cell receptor (beta chain). Its specificity is not known. The sample is drawn from a study of T cell responses to AZD1222 COVID-19 vaccine. The assay was immunoSEQ multiplex PCR, and TCRdb's table has in-frame clones only and misses some. In the table there are 90,000 to 150,000 clones, 80% to 95% of which are singletons. The V and J ends lost 4 bases and 12 bases respectively, with 16 bases between them. The CDR3 has 13 amino acids. General study findings and limits: Donors in the cohort were predominantly white British and more often female, and clonal diversity was possibly underestimated.

Sequenced material: peripheral blood, taken 28 days after the second dose of the MenACWY control vaccine. This TCR was recovered from an adult who received the MenACWY meningococcal vaccine as a control. The chain combines TRBV12-3 or TRBV12-4 with TRBJ1-5; TRBD1 is a possible D gene (5 bases). CDR3 DNA sequence: TGTGCCAGCAGTTCGGGACCACAATCGGGCCAGCATTTT. It translates to CASSSGPQSGQHF.